These 6 T cell receptor beta chains were sequenced from one sample in a study of CD8 T cells in Susac syndrome. The authors reverse transcribed roughly 0.5 to 1 ug RNA with random hexamers. TCRdb recomputed calls from the immunoSEQ multiplex PCR reads with MiXCR, one row per CDR3 protein. The sample holds roughly 300,000 distinct CDR3 sequences, around 84% seen once. Material for sequencing was CD8+ T cells from PBMCs. Every receptor here comes from a human donor with multiple sclerosis.

V and J are TRBV6-5 and TRBJ1-1; D possibly corresponds to TRBD1 (6 bases). Trimming shortened V by 4 bases and J by 0 bases, and 18 bases separated the two germline ends. The CDR3 length is 17 residues. Germline V gene data show CDR1 as MNHEY and CDR2 as SVGAGI. The CDR3 DNA reads as TGTGCCAGCAGTTCCCCACAGGGATACTCCATGAACACTGAAGCTTTCTTT. It translates to CASSSPQGYSMNTEAFF.

The chain joins TRBV4-1 to TRBJ1-1; D gene uncertain. The germline V and J ends were trimmed by 1 base and 0 bases, with 9 bases remaining between them. CDR1 and CDR2 (germline): MGHRA, YSYEKL. The CDR3 consists of 15 residues. CDR3 region: CASSQANSLNTEAFF. As DNA, the CDR3 is TGCGCCAGCAGCCAAGCCAACTCTCTGAACACTGAAGCTTTCTTT.

The gene calls are TRBV19 and TRBJ1-1; D remains ambiguous. This CDR3 comprises 12 residues. V dropped 5 bases and J dropped 3 bases, with 7 bases sitting between them. Germline V CDR1 and CDR2: LNHDA, SQIVND (reference sequence). This CDR3 reads CASSRTYTEAFF. CDR3 nucleotides: TGTGCCAGTAGTCGGACGTACACTGAAGCTTTCTTT. Drawing the rest from reference TRBV19 and TRBJ1-1, the complete variable domain is DGGITQSPKYLFRKEGQNVTLSCEQNLNHDAMYWYRQDPGQGLRLIYYSQIVNDFQKGDIAEGYSVSREKKESFPLTVTSAQKNPTAFYLCASSRTYTEAFFGQGTRLTVV.

The CDR3 protein is CASRGSRTGELFF. The CDR3 region has the DNA TGTGCCAGCAGGGGTAGTAGGACCGGGGAGCTGTTTTTT. This chain uses TRBV6-1 with TRBJ2-2; no firm D call. The germline V and J ends were trimmed by 6 bases and 5 bases, with 10 bases remaining between them. The CDR3 has 13 residues. Germline loops: CDR1 MNHNS, CDR2 SASEGT.

Here the CDR3 DNA reads TGCGCCAGCAGTGCTTGGCGGGACACCGGGGAGCTGTTTTTT. It is translated as CASSAWRDTGELFF. The chain recombines TRBV10-2 with TRBJ2-2; a possible D gene is TRBD2 (5 bases). Per the germline V gene, CDR1 is WSHSY and CDR2 is SAAADI. The CDR3 extends over 14 amino acids. V was cut by 4 bases and J by 3 bases, with 9 bases left in between.

This clonotype was detected once. This chain uses TRBV2 with TRBJ2-7, with D unclear. V was cut by 4 bases and J by 5 bases, with 9 bases left in between. CDR1 SNHLY and CDR2 FYNNEI come from the germline V gene. The CDR3 is 12 amino acids. The CDR3 region has the DNA TGTGCCAGCAGTGTGGAGTTAAACGAGCAGTACTTC. Protein product: CASSVELNEQYF.